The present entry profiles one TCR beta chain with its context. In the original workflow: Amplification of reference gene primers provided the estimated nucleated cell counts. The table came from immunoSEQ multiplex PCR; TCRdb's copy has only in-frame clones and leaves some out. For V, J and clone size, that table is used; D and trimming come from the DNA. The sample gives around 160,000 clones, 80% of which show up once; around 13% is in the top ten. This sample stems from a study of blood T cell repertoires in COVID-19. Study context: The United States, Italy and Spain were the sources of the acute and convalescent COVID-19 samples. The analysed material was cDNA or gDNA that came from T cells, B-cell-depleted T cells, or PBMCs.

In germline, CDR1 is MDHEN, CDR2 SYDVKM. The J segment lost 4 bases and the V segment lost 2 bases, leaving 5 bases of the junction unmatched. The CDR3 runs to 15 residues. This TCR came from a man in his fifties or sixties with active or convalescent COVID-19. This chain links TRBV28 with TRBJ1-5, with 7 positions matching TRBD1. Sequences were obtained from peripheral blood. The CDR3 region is CASSLPWGQNQPQHF. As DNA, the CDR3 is TGTGCCAGCAGTTTACCCTGGGGACAGAATCAGCCCCAGCATTTT.